Each of the 10 T cell receptor beta chains below was sequenced from the same sample in a study of T cell changes during pregnancy in multiple sclerosis. Only in-frame clones appear in the TCRdb table, and some are missing; sequencing was by immunoSEQ multiplex PCR. The sample includes over 85,000 clones, less than 95% of them seen just once. The starting material was peripheral blood, obtained in the first trimester of pregnancy. The receptors stem from a female donor in good health, enrolled as a control in a pregnancy study.

The rearrangement links TRBV4-2 to TRBJ2-2; D is perhaps TRBD2 (5 bases). The germline V gene has CDR1 LGHNA and CDR2 YNFKEQ. CDR3 length equals 14 residues. Trimming removed 4 bases from V and 8 bases from J, with 14 bases in between. CDR3 DNA: TGTGCCAGCAGCCCACCATCTGAGGGTGGGGAGCTGTTTTTT. Encoded protein: CASSPPSEGGELFF.

The chain employs TRBV18 and TRBJ2-3; D is possibly TRBD2 (5 bases). Looked up from germline, CDR1 is KGHSH and CDR2 is LQKENI. The CDR3 sequence is 14 residues long. Deletions cut 4 bases from V and 1 base from J, with 9 bases between. CDR3 loop: CASSRAAGTDTQYF. The CDR3 DNA reads TGTGCCAGCTCACGAGCAGCGGGCACAGATACGCAGTATTTT.

The CDR3 DNA sequence: TGTGCCAGCAGTGAAAGAGGCGTCCCTGGGGCCAACGTCCTGACTTTC. Translated, it gives CASSERGVPGANVLTF. This sequence joins TRBV2 and TRBJ2-6; D remains unclear. With 2 bases removed from V and 2 bases from J, the gap between germline ends came to 10 bases. Looked up from germline, CDR1 is SNHLY and CDR2 is FYNNEI. The CDR3 covers 16 residues.

This clone was seen a handful of times. The chain combines TRBV5-1 with TRBJ1-1; D not certain. Germline-derived CDR1 and CDR2 are SGHRS and YFSETQ. V lost 2 bases and J 2 bases, leaving 7 bases between the germline ends. The CDR3 covers 13 residues. In DNA, the CDR3 is TGCGCCAGCAGCTTAGACACTAACACTGAAGCTTTCTTT. Translating it yields CASSLDTNTEAFF.

The rearrangement links TRBV10-3 to TRBJ2-1; TRBD2 agrees at 9 bases. The CDR3 runs to 16 residues. V lost 0 bases, J lost 3 bases, and 3 bases stayed unmatched. Per the germline V gene, CDR1 is ENHRY and CDR2 is SYGVKD. The DNA of the CDR3 is TGTGCCATCAGTGAGTCGAGCGGGGGGTTCTACAATGAGCAGTTCTTC. It yields the protein CAISESSGGFYNEQFF.

The chain uses TRBV7-8 and TRBJ1-5; 7 bases are a match to TRBD1. V lost 7 bases, J lost 3 bases, and 6 bases stayed unmatched. The CDR3 extends over 14 amino acids. Germline-derived CDR1 and CDR2 are SGHVS and FQNEAQ. CDR3 nucleotide sequence: TGTGCCAGCACCGCCACAGGGGTCAATCAGCCCCAGCATTTT. It codes for CASTATGVNQPQHF.

The rearrangement uses TRBV7-8 and TRBJ1-2; 8 nucleotides agree with TRBD1. This CDR3 contains 13 residues. V was pared by 5 bases and J by 3 bases, with 2 bases of the junction left unmatched. Germline CDR1 reads SGHVS; CDR2 reads FQNEAQ. The chain's CDR3 is CASSTQGDYGYTF. Written as DNA, the CDR3 is TGTGCCAGCAGCACACAGGGGGACTATGGCTACACCTTC.

The chain recombines TRBV29-1 with TRBJ2-2; TRBD2 matches at 8 bases. J lost 2 bases, V lost 4 bases, and 3 bases had no gene match. The germline V gene has CDR1 SQVTM and CDR2 ANQGSEA. This CDR3 spans 14 amino acids. CDR3 residues: CSVVRGDNTGELFF. DNA for the CDR3: TGCAGCGTTGTGCGGGGGGATAACACCGGGGAGCTGTTTTTT.

The rearrangement joins TRBV18 to TRBJ1-2; 8 bases map to TRBD1. CDR1 and CDR2 (germline): KGHSH, LQKENI. The J segment lost 4 bases and the V segment lost 2 bases, leaving 6 bases of the junction unmatched. This CDR3 contains 15 residues. The CDR3 region has the DNA TGTGCCAGCTCACCATCCCGGGACAGGCTCTATGGCTACACCTTC. Residues: CASSPSRDRLYGYTF.

V usage is TRBV18 and J usage is TRBJ1-5; 7 bases are a match to TRBD1. The CDR3 is 14 amino acids. V shed 5 bases and J 3 bases; nucleotides not matched to a gene: 4. Germline loops: CDR1 KGHSH, CDR2 LQKENI. CDR3 residues: CASSSGQNNQPQHF. In DNA, the CDR3 is TGTGCCAGCTCATCGGGACAGAACAATCAGCCCCAGCATTTT.